Each of the 25 T cell receptor beta chains below was sequenced from the same sample in a study of blood T cell repertoires in COVID-19. Here immunoSEQ multiplex PCR was the method, and the copy in TCRdb shows in-frame clones only, minus some. Here the sample spans under 200,000 clones, approximately 85% being singletons. Sequenced material: peripheral blood. These receptors all come from a man aged 40-50 years who had recovered from COVID-19.

The gene calls are TRBV6-6 and TRBJ1-1, with 7 bases aligning to TRBD1. CDR3 size: 16 residues. Germline lookup yields CDR1 MNHNY and CDR2 SVGAGI (reference sequence). The J segment lost 0 bases and the V segment lost 6 bases, leaving 10 bases of the junction unmatched. CDR3 region: CASSPQGLTMNTEAFF. The CDR3 nucleotides read TGTGCCAGCAGCCCACAGGGGCTTACCATGAACACTGAAGCTTTCTTT.

The V and J genes are TRBV5-4 and TRBJ1-1; D gene ambiguous. Trimming took 2 bases from V and 4 from J, leaving 15 bases between them. CDR3 length: 15 residues. Germline V gene sequence: CDR1 SGHNT, CDR2 YYREEE (reference sequence). This chain's CDR3 is CASSFYMGVGTEAFF. CDR3 in DNA: TGTGCCAGCAGCTTTTATATGGGCGTGGGCACTGAAGCTTTCTTT.

The gene calls are TRBV6-2 or TRBV6-3 and TRBJ1-6; D may be TRBD1 (6 bases). Per germline, CDR1 MNHEY and CDR2 SVGEGT. There are 14 residues in the CDR3. The V gene lost 6 bases and the J gene lost 6 bases, with 12 bases spanning the gap. The CDR3: CASSPHRANSPLHF. CDR3 nucleotide sequence: TGTGCCAGCAGCCCCCACAGGGCTAATTCACCCCTCCACTTT.

This rearrangement joins TRBV3-1 (or the pseudogene TRBV3-2) to TRBJ2-7; the D gene is possibly TRBD1 (6 bases). Germline V gene sequence: CDR1 LGHDT, CDR2 YNNKEL (reference sequence). The CDR3 is 16 residues long. Trimming removed 1 base at V and 5 bases at J, with 18 bases between. This chain's CDR3 is CASSQGNARDKDEQYF. CDR3 nucleotide sequence: TGTGCCAGCAGCCAAGGGAATGCAAGGGACAAGGACGAGCAGTACTTC.

The gene calls are TRBV10-3 and TRBJ2-3; maybe TRBD2 (5 bases). Trimming pared 8 bases from V and 3 bases from J, leaving 6 bases between. This CDR3 has 11 residues. Germline V gives CDR1 ENHRY, CDR2 SYGVKD. CDR3 sequence (DNA): TGTGCCATCGGAGGTACAGATACGCAGTATTTT. It is translated as CAIGGTDTQYF.

The chain uses TRBV28 and TRBJ2-1; 7 bases map to TRBD2. The ends lost 4 bases at V and 8 bases at J; junction bases unmatched: 8. CDR1 is MDHEN and CDR2 is SYDVKM in the germline V gene. The CDR3 has 14 residues. The CDR3, as DNA: TGTGCCAGCAGTTCCCAGCGGGAACGGTATGAGCAGTTCTTC. Encoded protein: CASSSQRERYEQFF.

The chain links TRBV19 to TRBJ1-2, with 8 nucleotides matching TRBD1. This CDR3 spans 13 amino acids. In germline, CDR1 is LNHDA, CDR2 SQIVND (reference sequence). The ends lost 4 bases at V and 3 bases at J; junction bases unmatched: 1. CDR3 sequence reads: CASSKQGDYGYTF. CDR3 sequence (DNA): TGTGCCAGTAGTAAACAGGGGGACTATGGCTACACCTTC.

The rearrangement links TRBV6-6 to TRBJ2-1; 13 nucleotides align to TRBD2. This CDR3 is 15 amino acids long. The germline V gene has CDR1 MNHNY and CDR2 SVGAGI (reference sequence). J was trimmed by 7 bases and V by 6 bases; bases with no gene match: 6. CDR3 in DNA: TGTGCCAGCAGACTAGCGGGAGGGCCGTCAAATGAGCAGTTCTTC. It encodes CASRLAGGPSNEQFF.

V is TRBV28 and J is TRBJ1-6, with D possibly matching TRBD1 (5 bases). The ends were cut back, 5 bases at V and 4 bases at J, with 9 bases in the middle. CDR1 is MDHEN and CDR2 is SYDVKM in the germline V gene. This CDR3 contains 14 residues. The CDR3 DNA follows: TGTGCCAGCAGTACGACAGAGTATAATTCACCCCTCCACTTT. Its translation: CASSTTEYNSPLHF.

The chain employs TRBV30 and TRBJ2-1, with 10 nucleotides matching TRBD2. With V trimmed by 0 bases and J by 8 bases, 7 bases remained unmatched. This CDR3 region has 15 residues. From germline, CDR1 is GTSNPN and CDR2 SVGIG (reference sequence). CDR3 sequence: CAWSVSSGSFYEQFF. The CDR3 DNA sequence: TGTGCCTGGAGTGTTTCTAGCGGGAGTTTCTATGAGCAGTTCTTC.

V usage is TRBV19 and J usage is TRBJ2-4, with 9 bases aligning to TRBD2. With 7 bases clipped from V and 1 base from J, the junction kept 8 bases outside the gene matches. There are 16 residues in the CDR3. Germline V gene lookup returns CDR1 LNHDA and CDR2 SQIVND (reference sequence). The CDR3 reads CASTPMAGGAKNIQYF. CDR3 sequence (DNA): TGTGCCAGTACCCCCATGGCGGGGGGGGCCAAAAACATTCAGTACTTC.

The chain employs TRBV6-1 and TRBJ2-7; 7 nucleotides line up with TRBD2. V lost 1 base, J lost 4 bases, and 7 bases stayed unmatched. The CDR3 has 15 amino acids. The germline CDR1 and CDR2 sequences are MNHNS and SASEGT. CDR3 loop: CASSEGGGGMYEQYF. CDR3 bases: TGTGCCAGCAGTGAAGGGGGCGGGGGTATGTACGAGCAGTACTTC.

The chain links TRBV7-9 to TRBJ1-1, with D maybe TRBD1 (6 bases). This CDR3 has 14 residues. The V end was cut by 5 bases, the J end by 4 bases, with 14 bases between. Germline CDR1 SEHNR, CDR2 FQNEAQ (reference sequence). The CDR3: CASSNAGESTEAFF. The CDR3 DNA follows: TGTGCCAGCAGCAATGCAGGGGAAAGCACTGAAGCTTTCTTT.

The V gene is TRBV4-3, the J gene TRBJ2-3; perhaps TRBD2 as D (5 bases). Trimming pared 0 bases from V and 3 bases from J, leaving 13 bases between. The CDR3 is 16 residues long. Per the germline V gene, CDR1 is LGHNA and CDR2 is YSLEER. CDR3 sequence: CASSQEMTGRTDTQYF. The DNA of the CDR3 is TGCGCCAGCAGCCAAGAGATGACGGGGAGAACAGATACGCAGTATTTT.

This clone came up once. The chain links TRBV6-5 to TRBJ2-3; 12 bases are a match to TRBD2. CDR3 length: 15 amino acids. The V gene's germline CDR1 is MNHEY and CDR2 SVGAGI. The junction had 10 bases not matched to a gene; V was cut back by 6 bases and J by 9 bases. The CDR3 DNA sequence: TGTGCCAGCAGCTCCGCTAGCGGGAGGGCCCGCACGCAGTATTTT. Its protein is CASSSASGRARTQYF.

The V call is TRBV7-2, the J call TRBJ2-7; D is possibly TRBD2 (7 bases). CDR1 SGHTA and CDR2 FQGNSA come from the germline V gene. V was pared by 9 bases and J by 5 bases, with 17 bases between. This CDR3 is 13 amino acids long. The CDR3 coding sequence is TGTGCCAGTACAGCTTGGGGGGGCAACGAGCAGTACTTC. It translates to CASTAWGGNEQYF.

In its sample, this clone was seen once. The gene calls are TRBV12-3 or TRBV12-4 and TRBJ1-3; a possible D gene is TRBD1 (5 bases). CDR3 length: 13 amino acids. V shed 7 bases and J shed 4 bases, with 11 bases lying between them. The CDR3 loop is CASTQGVGNTIYF. CDR3 bases: TGTGCCAGCACCCAAGGGGTAGGAAACACCATATATTTT.

Here the CDR3 DNA reads TGTGCCAGTAGTATACGGTCAGGGAGGAATTCACCCCTCCACTTT. This encodes CASSIRSGRNSPLHF. The chain employs TRBV19 and TRBJ1-6; the D gene is possibly TRBD1 (5 bases). Looked up from germline, CDR1 is LNHDA and CDR2 is SQIVND (reference sequence). Between the trimmed V and J ends, which lost 2 bases and 7 bases, there was a span of 12 bases. There are 15 residues in the CDR3.

V usage is TRBV18 and J usage is TRBJ2-7; 8 nucleotides align to TRBD2. From germline, CDR1 is KGHSH and CDR2 LQKENI. CDR3 size: 13 residues. V shed 8 bases and J 4 bases; nucleotides not matched to a gene: 7. CDR3 DNA: TGTGCCAGCGCGGGGGGTGCCTTGTACGAGCAGTACTTC. Its translation is CASAGGALYEQYF.

V and J are TRBV10-3 and TRBJ1-2; perhaps TRBD1 as D (6 bases). V was trimmed by 8 bases and J by 5 bases, leaving 18 bases between them. The CDR3 runs to 14 residues. From germline, CDR1 is ENHRY and CDR2 SYGVKD. The chain's CDR3 is CAIRGGAGEYGYTF. CDR3 nucleotides: TGTGCCATCCGCGGGGGGGCAGGGGAGTATGGCTACACCTTC.

The chain employs TRBV27 and TRBJ2-7; 12 bases agree with TRBD2. CDR1 and CDR2 (germline): MNHEY, SMNVEV (reference sequence). The CDR3 extends over 13 amino acids. V trimming: 5 bases; J trimming: 7 bases; junction bases outside the gene matches: 3. CDR3 nucleotide sequence: TGTGCCAGCAGTCTCGGACTAGCGGGGGAGCAGTACTTC. Translated, it gives CASSLGLAGEQYF.

This chain joins TRBV18 and TRBJ1-4; D call uncertain. The CDR3 covers 14 residues. V was pared by 0 bases and J by 0 bases, with 2 bases between. Germline V gene data show CDR1 as KGHSH and CDR2 as LQKENI. The CDR3 protein is CASSPPSTNEKLFF. Written as DNA, the CDR3 is TGTGCCAGCTCACCACCCTCAACTAATGAAAAACTGTTTTTT.

The V and J genes are TRBV27 and TRBJ1-1; D is uncertain. There are 13 residues in the CDR3. With 8 bases removed from V and 2 bases from J, the gap between germline ends came to 12 bases. CDR1 MNHEY and CDR2 SMNVEV come from the germline V gene (reference sequence). CDR3 sequence reads: CASGGGRNTEAFF. CDR3 DNA sequence: TGTGCCAGCGGTGGCGGCCGTAACACTGAAGCTTTCTTT.

V is TRBV6-5 and J is TRBJ1-2; 8 bases map to TRBD1. In germline, CDR1 is MNHEY, CDR2 SVGAGI. With V trimmed by 4 bases and J by 8 bases, 9 bases remained unmatched. This CDR3 is built from 14 residues. In nucleotides, the CDR3 is TGTGCCAGCAGTTCCCCGACAGGGGTAAAGGGCTACACCTTC. Protein: CASSSPTGVKGYTF.

A few counts support this clone. The chain has TRBV4-3 and TRBJ2-3; 9 bases agree with TRBD2. Germline V gene sequence: CDR1 LGHNA, CDR2 YSLEER. J gave up 6 bases and V 0 bases, and 7 bases lay outside the gene matches. This CDR3 region has 16 residues. CDR3: CASSQDRGGRGDTQYF. As DNA, the CDR3 is TGCGCCAGCAGCCAAGATCGGGGCGGGAGGGGCGATACGCAGTATTTT.